These 5 T cell receptor beta chains came from one sample sequenced in a study of shared clonotypes between healthy human individuals (dated by TCRdb to 2018 to 2021). The method was the immunoSEQ multiplex PCR assay. TCRdb limited this immuneACCESS table to in-frame rearrangements with V and J called. A share of clones is missing; checked studies link under half to unresolved V genes, and the rest is unexplained. The sample table holds more than 550,000 clones, of which over 55% were seen once. Of the sample, roughly 1.8% falls within the top ten clones. Sample: memory CD4+ T cells sorted from blood. The cell subset or site label on this specimen signifies: CD45RA-negative fraction. These receptors were taken from a woman aged 25 to 39 in good health.

The V gene is TRBV28, the J gene TRBJ2-7; D tentatively reads TRBD1 or TRBD2 (5 bases each). The V gene lost 8 bases and the J gene lost 2 bases, with 10 bases spanning the gap. The germline V gene encodes CDR1 MDHEN and CDR2 SYDVKM. CDR3 length: 12 amino acids. CDR3 sequence: CASWSGPYEQYF. CDR3 nucleotide sequence: TGTGCCAGCTGGTCGGGGCCCTACGAGCAGTACTTC.

The CDR3 region is CASRPVSPNTEAFF. CDR3 sequence (DNA): TGTGCCAGCAGGCCAGTGAGCCCTAACACTGAAGCTTTCTTT. This rearrangement joins TRBV6-1 to TRBJ1-1; D ambiguous. The V end lost 6 bases, the J end lost 2 bases, and 13 bases lay between the germline ends. This CDR3 has 14 residues. Germline assignment: CDR1 MNHNS and CDR2 SASEGT.

The chain links TRBV4-2 to TRBJ2-7, with 10 nucleotides matching TRBD2. The length of the CDR3 is 17 residues. Germline V lookup: CDR1 LGHNA, CDR2 YNFKEQ. V trimming: 0 bases; J trimming: 0 bases; junction bases outside the gene matches: 5. The CDR3 protein is CASSQDSLAGASYEQYF. The CDR3, as DNA: TGTGCCAGCAGCCAAGATAGCCTAGCGGGGGCCTCCTACGAGCAGTACTTC.

This clone was counted only a few times. A much more abundant neighbour one base away suggests this may be a read error. The rearrangement links TRBV5-4 to TRBJ2-1; D ambiguous. This CDR3 has 12 residues. The V and J ends lost 3 bases and 3 bases respectively, with 4 bases between them. CDR1 SGHNT and CDR2 YYREEE come from the germline V gene (reference sequence). CDR3 nucleotide sequence: TGTGCCAGCAGCTCCGACTACAATGAGCAGTTCTTC. Amino acids: CASSSDYNEQFF.

This chain uses TRBV7-9 with TRBJ2-3; 8 positions match TRBD2. Trimming took 5 bases from V and 4 from J; bases not matched to a gene: 5. Germline CDR1 is SEHNR and CDR2 is FQNEAQ (reference sequence). This CDR3 is 14 amino acids long. As DNA, the CDR3 is TGTGCCAGCAGCGACACGGGAGGGGCAGATACGCAGTATTTT. Protein product: CASSDTGGADTQYF. The full variable domain, its missing parts supplied by reference TRBV7-9 and TRBJ2-3, is DTGVSQNPRHKITKRGQNVTFRCDPISEHNRLYWYRQTLGQGPEFLTYFQNEAQLEKSRLLSDRFSAERPKGSFSTLEIQRTEQGDSAMYLCASSDTGGADTQYFGPGTRLTVL.